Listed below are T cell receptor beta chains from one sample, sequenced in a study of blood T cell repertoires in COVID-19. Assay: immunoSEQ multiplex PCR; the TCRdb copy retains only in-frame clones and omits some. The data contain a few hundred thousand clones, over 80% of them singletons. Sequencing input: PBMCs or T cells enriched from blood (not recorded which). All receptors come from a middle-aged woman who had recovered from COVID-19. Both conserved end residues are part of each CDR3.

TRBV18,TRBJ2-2,CASSPTQGNTGELFF
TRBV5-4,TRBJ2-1,CASSTGTSAYNEQFF
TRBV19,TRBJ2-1,CASKGTGLLGHNEQFF
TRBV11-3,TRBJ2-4,CASSLGRGKNIQYF
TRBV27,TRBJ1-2,CASTTRLRDSKGYTF
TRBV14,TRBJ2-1,CASSQGLAGRGSYNEQFF
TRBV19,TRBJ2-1,CASRSASLRNEQFF
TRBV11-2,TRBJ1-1,CASSQFTGVRTEAFF
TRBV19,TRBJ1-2,CASSIVSGAHSGYTF
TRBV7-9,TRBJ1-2,CASSERGRLGGYTF
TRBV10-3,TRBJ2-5,CAISRQPQETQYF
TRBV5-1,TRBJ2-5,CASSGGGQETQYF
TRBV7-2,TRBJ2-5,CASSLRDRGFQETQYF